This passage covers 9 T cell receptor beta chains from one sample sequenced in a study of breast tumors, draining lymph nodes, adjacent tissues. From the multiplex PCR reads, TCRdb called clonotypes with MiXCR, one entry per CDR3 protein. This sample yields roughly 49,000 distinct CDR3 sequences, of which 35% to 50% are seen a single time; about 10% belongs to the top ten. Sequenced: breast tumor tissue. The receptor source for this set is a female donor with breast cancer. Some clones in this sample may be carry-over from other donors' samples.

This clonotype was seen at least ten times. The chain links TRBV9 to TRBJ2-2; no clear D. Looked up from germline, CDR1 is SGDLS and CDR2 is YYNGEE. V lost 0 bases and J 2 bases, leaving 5 bases between the germline ends. The CDR3 is 14 residues long. CDR3: CASSVGRNTGELFF. The CDR3 DNA follows: TGTGCCAGCAGCGTAGGGCGAAACACCGGGGAGCTGTTTTTT.

Ten or more counts support this clonotype. The chain is built from TRBV5-1 and TRBJ1-2; 11 positions match TRBD1. Germline CDR1 is SGHRS and CDR2 is YFSETQ. Trimming cost V 4 bases and J 1 base; bases outside gene matches: 12. The CDR3 totals 18 residues. The CDR3 nucleotides are TGCGCCAGCAGCACCGGGACAGGGGGTCGTAAGGATAACTATGGCTACACCTTC. Amino acids: CASSTGTGGRKDNYGYTF.

This clonotype was observed at least ten times. The chain recombines TRBV30 with TRBJ1-5; D possibly corresponds to TRBD1 (5 bases). The CDR3 sequence is 14 residues long. Germline CDR1 and CDR2: GTSNPN and SVGIG (reference sequence). V lost 3 bases and J 1 base, leaving 10 bases between the germline ends. The CDR3 reads CAWRGGGSNQPQHF. CDR3 bases: TGTGCCTGGAGGGGGGGGGGAAGCAATCAGCCCCAGCATTTT. The full variable domain, its missing parts supplied by reference TRBV30 and TRBJ1-5, is SQTIHQWPATLVQPVGSPLSLECTVEGTSNPNLYWYRQAAGRGLQLLFYSVGIGQISSEVPQNLSASRPQDRQFILSSKKLLLSDSGFYLCAWRGGGSNQPQHFGDGTRLSIL.

The V gene is TRBV2, the J gene TRBJ1-2, with D perhaps TRBD1 (5 bases). CDR3 length: 20 amino acids. Germline CDR1 SNHLY, CDR2 FYNNEI. Trimming stripped 6 bases from V and 4 bases from J, with 33 bases between. CDR3 protein: CASRRSPSGSGTGDVYGYTF. The CDR3 region has the DNA TGTGCCAGCAGACGCTCCCCCAGCGGGAGCGGGACCGGGGATGTCTATGGCTACACCTTC.

The chain couples TRBV29-1 to TRBJ1-2; the match to TRBD1 covers 10 bases. The V gene's germline CDR1 is SQVTM and CDR2 ANQGSEA. V lost 5 bases to trimming and J lost 8 bases; unmatched junction nucleotides: 2. This CDR3 contains 11 residues. CDR3 region: CSVSTGGGYTF. For the CDR3, the DNA is TGCAGCGTTTCGACAGGGGGCGGCTACACCTTC. The complete variable domain, with remaining parts taken from reference TRBV29-1 and TRBJ1-2, reads SAVISQKPSRDICQRGTSLTIQCQVDSQVTMMFWYRQQPGQSLTLIATANQGSEATYESGFVIDKFPISRPNLTFSTLTVSNMSPEDSSIYLCSVSTGGGYTFGSGTRLTVV.

This clonotype was seen once. This chain connects TRBV11-2 to TRBJ2-1, with 9 positions matching TRBD2. With V trimmed by 3 bases and J by 7 bases, 7 bases remained unmatched. There are 15 residues in the CDR3. Germline V gene sequence: CDR1 SGHAT, CDR2 FQNNGV. In DNA, the CDR3 is TGTGCCAGCAGCTTCTCTAGCGGGACCCGGAATGAGCAGTTCTTC. Amino acid sequence: CASSFSSGTRNEQFF.

This clonotype was detected a few times. The genes are TRBV27 and TRBJ2-3; D is unclear. Germline V lookup: CDR1 MNHEY, CDR2 SMNVEV (reference sequence). This CDR3 comprises 11 residues. With 5 bases removed from V and 8 bases from J, the gap between germline ends came to 8 bases. Here the CDR3 DNA reads TGTGCCAGCAGTGTAGCAGCTACGCAGTATTTT. Encoded protein: CASSVAATQYF.

This clonotype has ten or more counts. The chain couples TRBV5-8 to TRBJ2-3; D is unclear. V was pared by 1 base and J by 2 bases, with 8 bases between. The CDR3 length is 14 residues. Germline V gene lookup returns CDR1 SGHTS and CDR2 YDEGEE. CDR3 amino acids: CASSLKGVTDTQYF. DNA for the CDR3: TGTGCCAGCAGCTTGAAGGGTGTCACAGATACGCAGTATTTT. Variable domain in full (rest from reference TRBV5-8 and TRBJ2-3): EAGVTQSPTHLIKTRGQQATLRCSPISGHTSVYWYQQALGLGLQFLLWYDEGEERNRGNFPPRFSGRQFPNYSSELNVNALELEDSALYLCASSLKGVTDTQYFGPGTRLTVL.

The chain has TRBV6-6 and TRBJ2-7, with no clear D. Trimming removed 5 bases from V and 2 bases from J, with 40 bases in between. The length of the CDR3 is 23 residues. From germline, CDR1 is MNHNY and CDR2 SVGAGI (reference sequence). CDR3 coding DNA: TGTGCCAGCAGTCACGACCTAGACGGCGACGTTATCACTTCTCGAGATAAGACCTACGAGCAGTACTTC. Its protein product is CASSHDLDGDVITSRDKTYEQYF.